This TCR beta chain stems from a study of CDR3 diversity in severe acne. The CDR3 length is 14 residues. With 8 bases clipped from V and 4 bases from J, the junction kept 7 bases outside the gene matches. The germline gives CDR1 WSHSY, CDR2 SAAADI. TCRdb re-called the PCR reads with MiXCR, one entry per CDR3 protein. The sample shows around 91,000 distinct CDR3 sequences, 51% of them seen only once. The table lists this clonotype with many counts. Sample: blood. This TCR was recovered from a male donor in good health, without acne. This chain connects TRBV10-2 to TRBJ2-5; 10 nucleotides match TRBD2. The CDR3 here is CASSLAGVVETQYF. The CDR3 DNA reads TGCGCCAGCTCTCTAGCGGGAGTAGTAGAGACCCAGTACTTC.